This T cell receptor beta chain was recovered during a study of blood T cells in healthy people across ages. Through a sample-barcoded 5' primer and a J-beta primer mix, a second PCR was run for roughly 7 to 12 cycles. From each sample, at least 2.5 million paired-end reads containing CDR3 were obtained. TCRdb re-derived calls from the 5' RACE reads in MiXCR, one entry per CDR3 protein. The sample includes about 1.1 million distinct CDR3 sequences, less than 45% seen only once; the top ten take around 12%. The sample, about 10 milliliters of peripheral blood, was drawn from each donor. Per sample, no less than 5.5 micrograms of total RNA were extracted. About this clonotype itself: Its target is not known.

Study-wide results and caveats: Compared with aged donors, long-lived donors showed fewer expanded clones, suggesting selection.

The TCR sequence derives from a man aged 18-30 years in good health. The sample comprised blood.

The DNA for the CDR3 is TGCGCCAGCAGCCAAGGCCTCGGGACTAGCCCTCTATTGGGCAATGAGCAGTACTTC. Translating gives CASSQGLGTSPLLGNEQYF. The chain carries TRBV4-3 and TRBJ2-5; 9 bases are shared with TRBD2. This CDR3 spans 19 amino acids. V shed 1 base and J 11 bases; nucleotides not matched to a gene: 23. Germline assignment: CDR1 LGHNA and CDR2 YSLEER.